This T cell receptor beta chain was obtained from a study of blood T cell repertoires in COVID-19 (dated by TCRdb to 2019 to 2021). About the investigation overall: Samples from collaborators originated in the United States, Italy and Spain and spanned both the acute and convalescent phases of COVID-19. Where HLA class I and class II types were available, the types were taken from metadata supplied by the sample provider, not from assay-based typing. The material from the prospective study consisted of cDNA or gDNA derived from T cells, B-cell-depleted T cells, or PBMCs. Samples came from the ongoing ImmuneRACE study (first 160 participants) plus 1,254 subjects from 6 global collaborators. The repertoires were made available in a free public database intended to serve as a resource for research on the immune response to SARS-CoV-2. Sample metadata almost always included a de-identified subject ID, COVID-19 status, age in years and sex. Deeply sampled blood TCRbeta repertoires from subjects exposed to, actively infected with, or recovered from COVID-19 were included in the dataset.

On this clone: It lacks a known antigen. Base qualities are not at hand, and no much larger clone is one base apart.

The CDR3, cysteine through phenylalanine, is 14 amino acids long. The DNA shown is the 42-base CDR3, in frame from base 1. CDR1 and CDR2 are read off the germline V gene as SNHLY and FYNNEI. V lost 7 bases and J lost 3 bases, and the count of bases not matched to a germline gene is 6. Participants in the prospective study were aged about 18 to 100 years, lived in about two dozen United States geographic areas, and enrolled through a virtual design. In the prospective study, cohorts were assigned on the basis of participant-reported clinical history obtained from a screening survey and a study questionnaire. Mobile phlebotomists in the prospective study collected whole blood, serum and a nasopharyngeal or oropharyngeal swab from every participant. Participants in the prospective study had the option to provide additional blood draws and questionnaires over an approximately 2-month period. Before DNA extraction, prospective study blood samples were shipped either frozen or at room temperature.

General findings and caveats noted by the study authors: The amount of clinical and demographic metadata varied by source and participant and was provided uncurated.

The immunoSEQ Assay, a bias-controlled multiplex PCR, was used to amplify TCRbeta CDR3 regions from genomic DNA. The study's own analysis went as follows. The number of nucleated cells in each sample was estimated by amplification of reference gene primers within the assay. Sequence reads were collapsed and filtered to measure the absolute abundance of every unique TCRbeta CDR3 rearrangement. Productive Simpson clonality was computed per sample as the square root of Simpson's diversity index over productive rearrangements. Imported from immuneACCESS, the table was reduced by TCRdb to in-frame sequences with V and J called. These copies leave out some clones; in studies compared against another copy, an unresolved V gene accounts for under half, and the cause of the remainder is not known. V, J and clone size reflect that table, while D and trimming were determined from the DNA. For this sample the table gives approximately 150,000 clones, of which roughly 86% were detected only once. Clones ranked in the top ten supply 3.4% of the sample.

This sequence uses TRBV2 and TRBJ2-3, with 8 bases in between that match TRBD1. The sequencing sample was made of PBMCs or T cells enriched from blood (not recorded which). The TCR was taken from a woman between 50 and 59 years old with acute COVID-19. The CDR3 has the sequence CASKIQGETDTQYF. The sequenced DNA: TGTGCCAGCAAGATACAGGGGGAGACAGATACGCAGTATTTT.